This paragraph reports one TCR beta chain. Method: immunoSEQ multiplex PCR; TCRdb's copy keeps in-frame clones and lacks some. This table has roughly 2.2 million clones, over 90% appearing once. The sample belongs to a study of shared clonotypes between healthy human individuals. On the study more broadly: Per donor, three plates held CD4 naive cells, three held CD4 memory, two held CD8 naive and one held CD8 memory.

The sequenced material came from naive CD4+ T cells from PBMCs. The subset was: CD45RA+ positively selected. The source is a man between 18 and 35 years old in good health. Some clones in this sample may be carry-over from other donors' samples.

The CDR3 protein is CASRSPPGTGGKPGANVLTF. CDR3 nucleotides: TGTGCCAGCAGATCCCCACCCGGGACAGGGGGCAAGCCTGGGGCCAACGTCCTGACTTTC. J is TRBJ2-6 and V is TRBV19, with 12 bases aligning to TRBD1. This CDR3 is built from 20 residues. Germline-derived CDR1 and CDR2 are LNHDA and SQIVND (reference sequence). V lost 9 bases and J lost 2; bases outside the gene matches: 17.